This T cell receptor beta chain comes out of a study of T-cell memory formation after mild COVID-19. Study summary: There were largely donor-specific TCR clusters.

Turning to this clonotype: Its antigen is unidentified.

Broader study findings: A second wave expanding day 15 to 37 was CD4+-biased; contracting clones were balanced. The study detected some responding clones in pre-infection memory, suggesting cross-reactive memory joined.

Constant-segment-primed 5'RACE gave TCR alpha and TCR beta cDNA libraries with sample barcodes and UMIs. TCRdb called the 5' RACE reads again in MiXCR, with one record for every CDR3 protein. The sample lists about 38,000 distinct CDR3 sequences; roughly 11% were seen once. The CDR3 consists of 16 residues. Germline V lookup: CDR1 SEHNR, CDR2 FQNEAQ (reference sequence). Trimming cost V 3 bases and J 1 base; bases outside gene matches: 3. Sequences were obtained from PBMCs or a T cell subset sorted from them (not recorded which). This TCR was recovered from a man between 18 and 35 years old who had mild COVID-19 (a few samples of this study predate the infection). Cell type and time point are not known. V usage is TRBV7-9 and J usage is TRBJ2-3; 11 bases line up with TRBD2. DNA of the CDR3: TGTGCCAGCAGCTTCCTAGCGGGGGGCCGCACAGATACGCAGTATTTT. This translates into CASSFLAGGRTDTQYF.